This T cell receptor beta chain was captured in a study of T cells in Graves' hyperthyroidism and ophthalmopathy. Researchers took RNA transcripts and amplified the TCR beta CDR3 regions from them. Primed by the HTBI set, a first-round RT-PCR was run on the TCR CDR3. MiXCR, applied by TCRdb to the multiplex PCR reads, yields one record per CDR3 protein. The sample consists of a few hundred thousand distinct CDR3 sequences, 46% of them appearing once. General study points: Blood samples included most of the expanded thyroid clonotypes exceeding 0.001.

For this clonotype: What it recognizes is unknown.

The CDR3 spans 15 residues. CDR1 and CDR2 from the germline V gene are SGHTA and FQGNSA. The germline V and J ends were trimmed by 5 bases and 6 bases, with 16 bases remaining between them. This chain connects TRBV7-2 to TRBJ1-4; D is perhaps TRBD1 (6 bases). The sequenced material came from peripheral blood or thyroid tissue (not recorded which). The sequence derives from a young woman with Graves' hyperthyroidism. The CDR3 bases are TGTGCCAGCAGCCCCAGTGTGGGGGCGGATGAAAAACTGTTTTTT. This sequence encodes CASSPSVGADEKLFF.